This TCR beta chain came from a study of untreated major depressive disorder. The study's findings and limits: The small study sample limits how generally findings apply.

A note on this clone: What it binds is unknown.

Blood, about 30 ml, was drawn into EDTA tubes. The protocol was immunoSEQ multiplex PCR, while the TCRdb copy is restricted to in-frame clones and leaves out a portion. The data show roughly 17,000 clones, about 92% seen once. The TCR originated in a middle-aged woman with major depressive disorder. Specimen: CD4+ T cells from PBMCs.

CDR3 DNA sequence: TGTGCCAGCAGCCGAATGGCCCTAAGCTCTGGAAACACCATATATTTT. It yields the protein CASSRMALSSGNTIYF. V is TRBV5-5 and J is TRBJ1-3; D is unclear. CDR3 length: 16 residues. V lost 4 bases and J lost 0, with 14 bases in between. Germline V lookup: CDR1 SGHKS, CDR2 YYEKEE (reference sequence).